These 3 T cell receptor beta chains were sequenced from one sample in a study of CD8 T cells in ankylosing spondylitis. TCRdb reprocessed the 5' RACE reads via MiXCR and lists one record per CDR3 protein. The table lists approximately 210,000 distinct CDR3 sequences, around 13% of them singletons. Specimen: blood, either unsorted or a sorted T cell fraction (not recorded which). The receptor source for this set is a male donor with ankylosing spondylitis or in good health (not recorded which).

At least ten counts were recorded for this clonotype. Here the CDR3 reads CSARDSFGLPTNVLTF. For the CDR3, the DNA is TGCAGTGCTAGAGATAGTTTTGGACTCCCAACCAACGTCCTGACTTTC. This chain joins TRBV20-1 and TRBJ2-6; a weak D match, TRBD2 (5 bases). Germline assignment: CDR1 DFQATT and CDR2 SNEGSKA (reference sequence). V gave up 0 bases and J gave up 8 bases, with 17 bases separating them. This CDR3 comprises 16 residues.

The chain joins TRBV12-3 or TRBV12-4 to TRBJ2-2; a weak D match, TRBD2 (7 bases). Trimming left V 2 bases short and J 4 bases short, with 11 bases between. The CDR3 sequence is 15 residues long. This CDR3 is CASSLRGGPTGELFF. CDR3 coding DNA: TGTGCCAGCAGTTTAAGGGGGGGCCCCACCGGGGAGCTGTTTTTT.

This clonotype came up a few times. The chain employs TRBV6-5 and TRBJ1-4; no definite D call. Trimming stripped 6 bases from V and 0 bases from J, with 11 bases between. The CDR3 length is 15 residues. From germline, CDR1 is MNHEY and CDR2 SVGAGI. The chain's CDR3 is CASSPDGATNEKLFF. The CDR3 bases are TGTGCCAGCAGCCCGGACGGCGCAACTAATGAAAAACTGTTTTTT.